The 26 T cell receptor beta chains listed next were all sequenced from one sample in a study of OX40 agonist ivuxolimab in advanced cancers. Clones were read by immunoSEQ multiplex PCR, and TCRdb kept only the in-frame ones, dropping some. The data contain some 70,000 clones, approximately 89% of them seen just once; the ten biggest clones take up 2.2%. The sequencing here drew on CD4+ or CD8+ T cells sorted from blood, taken in a trial of the OX40 agonist ivuxolimab. These receptors came from an adult with an advanced solid tumor such as melanoma, head and neck, liver or kidney cancer.

The CDR3 loop is CASNTPAYEQYF. In DNA form, the CDR3 reads TGTGCCAGCAATACACCTGCCTACGAGCAGTACTTC. The chain combines TRBV28 with TRBJ2-7; D not resolved. V lost 7 bases and J 2 bases, leaving 9 bases between the germline ends. CDR3 size: 12 residues. Germline values: CDR1 MDHEN, CDR2 SYDVKM.

V and J are TRBV11-3 and TRBJ1-1; D is undetermined. This CDR3 is 14 amino acids long. Germline CDR1 SGHNT, CDR2 YENEEA. Trimming removed 3 bases at V and 6 bases at J, with 14 bases between. CDR3 region: CASSLGLLGAEAFF. The CDR3 nucleotides are TGTGCCAGCAGCTTGGGCTTATTAGGCGCTGAAGCTTTCTTT. Full variable domain (rest looked up from reference TRBV11-3 and TRBJ1-1): EAGVVQSPRYKIIEKKQPVAFWCNPISGHNTLYWYLQNLGQGPELLIRYENEEAVDDSQLPKDRFSAERLKGVDSTLKIQPAELGDSAVYLCASSLGLLGAEAFFGQGTRLTVV.

This chain links TRBV7-2 with TRBJ2-3; TRBD2 might be the D (5 bases). The ends were cut back, 1 base at V and 5 bases at J, with 13 bases in the middle. Germline CDR1 reads SGHTA; CDR2 reads FQGNSA. The CDR3 is made up of 15 amino acids. The CDR3 loop reads CASSLVASPEDTQYF. The CDR3 nucleotides are TGTGCCAGCAGCTTAGTGGCTAGCCCGGAAGATACGCAGTATTTT.

This chain uses TRBV28 with TRBJ1-5; 8 bases are shared with TRBD1. Germline lookup yields CDR1 MDHEN and CDR2 SYDVKM. This CDR3 region has 13 residues. Trimming took 7 bases from V and 7 from J; bases not matched to a gene: 6. The CDR3 sequence: CASTGQGRQPQHF. CDR3 sequence (DNA): TGTGCCAGCACCGGACAGGGAAGACAGCCCCAGCATTTT.

CDR3 sequence (DNA): TGTGCCAGCAGCTTTGAGGGGGGCGGGGAGCTGTTTTTT. Protein: CASSFEGGGELFF. The rearrangement uses TRBV5-6 and TRBJ2-2; D is tentatively TRBD1 or TRBD2 (6 bases each). The germline V gene has CDR1 SGHDT and CDR2 YYEEEE. Trimming shortened V by 2 bases and J by 7 bases, and 9 bases separated the two germline ends. This CDR3 region has 13 residues.

The CDR3 spells CASRSPRQTINQPQHF. CDR3 DNA: TGTGCCAGCAGGTCCCCCAGGCAGACGATAAATCAGCCCCAGCATTTT. V is TRBV28 and J is TRBJ1-5; D unclear. Germline loops: CDR1 MDHEN, CDR2 SYDVKM. V shed 6 bases and J shed 4 bases, with 19 bases lying between them. This CDR3 region has 16 residues.

This chain joins TRBV28 and TRBJ2-1; TRBD2 matches 8 bases. CDR3 length: 17 residues. Germline V CDR1 and CDR2: MDHEN, SYDVKM. Trimming took 5 bases from V and 0 from J; bases not matched to a gene: 9. CDR3 residues: CASSLSFSGSSYNEQFF. The DNA for the CDR3 is TGTGCCAGCAGTCTCTCCTTCAGCGGGAGCTCCTACAATGAGCAGTTCTTC.

This clone was picked up one time. The V and J genes are TRBV19 and TRBJ1-5; D is unclear. V shed 7 bases and J shed 4 bases, with 11 bases lying between them. This CDR3 spans 13 amino acids. Looked up from germline, CDR1 is LNHDA and CDR2 is SQIVND (reference sequence). DNA for the CDR3: TGTGCCAGTAACCCCGGACCTAATCAGCCCCAGCATTTT. The encoded protein is CASNPGPNQPQHF.

The chain combines TRBV4-2 with TRBJ1-2; D is uncertain. With 1 base removed from V and 5 bases from J, the gap between germline ends came to 11 bases. In germline, CDR1 is LGHNA, CDR2 YNFKEQ. This CDR3 contains 14 residues. CDR3 in DNA: TGTGCCAGCAGCCAAGTTGATCAGATGTATGGCTACACCTTC. Protein sequence: CASSQVDQMYGYTF.

V and J are TRBV5-1 and TRBJ2-7; 8 bases match TRBD2. The ends lost 0 bases at V and 3 bases at J; junction bases unmatched: 8. In germline, CDR1 is SGHRS, CDR2 YFSETQ. The CDR3 loop spans 16 amino acids. The CDR3 sequence is CASSLAGGLAYYEQYF. The CDR3 nucleotides are TGCGCCAGCAGCTTGGCCGGAGGACTAGCATACTACGAGCAGTACTTC.

The J gene is TRBJ2-1, the V gene TRBV10-3, with a tentative D call TRBD1 (5 bases). The CDR3 contains 14 residues. Trimming pared 9 bases from V and 1 base from J, leaving 13 bases between. The germline V gene encodes CDR1 ENHRY and CDR2 SYGVKD. The CDR3 DNA reads as TGTGCCATTAATAGTCAGGGATCCTACAATGAGCAGTTCTTC. It translates to CAINSQGSYNEQFF.

The chain couples TRBV18 to TRBJ2-3; D uncertain. This CDR3 is 14 amino acids long. Germline CDR1 is KGHSH and CDR2 is LQKENI. V lost 2 bases to trimming and J lost 2 bases, with 8 bases between them. This CDR3 reads CASSPVAHTDTQYF. CDR3 bases: TGTGCCAGCTCACCAGTGGCCCACACAGATACGCAGTATTTT.

This chain uses TRBV7-2 with TRBJ2-7; D gene ambiguous. CDR1 and CDR2 (germline): SGHTA, FQGNSA. This CDR3 is 12 amino acids long. Trimming took off 5 bases at V and 7 bases at J, with 12 bases between the two ends. DNA for the CDR3: TGTGCCAGCAGCCCAACAGCGAGGGAGCAGTACTTC. Amino acid sequence: CASSPTAREQYF.

The chain links TRBV6-5 to TRBJ1-2, with D tentatively TRBD1 (6 bases). With 6 bases removed from V and 8 bases from J, the gap between germline ends came to 22 bases. The length of the CDR3 is 15 residues. Germline V gene sequence: CDR1 MNHEY, CDR2 SVGAGI. Written as DNA, the CDR3 is TGTGCCAGCAGCCCCCCAGGACAGCGAGGGTGGGGCTACACCTTC. Translation gives CASSPPGQRGWGYTF.

The chain is built from TRBV6-5 and TRBJ1-2, with TRBD1 identical over 11 bases. Unmatched junction bases numbered 7, after V lost 6 bases and J lost 7 bases. Germline CDR1 is MNHEY and CDR2 is SVGAGI. This CDR3 is built from 14 residues. The CDR3 is CASSPRTGGFGYTF. CDR3 DNA sequence: TGTGCCAGCAGCCCTCGGACAGGGGGCTTTGGCTACACCTTC.

The chain's CDR3 is CASSVPGQGLYGYTF. The CDR3, as DNA: TGTGCCAGCAGCGTACCGGGACAGGGCCTCTATGGCTACACCTTC. The chain combines TRBV5-6 with TRBJ1-2, with 9 bases fitting TRBD1. The CDR3 has 15 residues. CDR1 and CDR2 from the germline V gene are SGHDT and YYEEEE. Trimming cost V 4 bases and J 4 bases; bases outside gene matches: 8.

The rearrangement uses TRBV4-2 and TRBJ2-6; 10 bases line up with TRBD2. V was pared by 5 bases and J by 0 bases, with 1 base of the junction left unmatched. In germline, CDR1 is LGHNA, CDR2 YNFKEQ. This CDR3 has 16 amino acids. The CDR3 coding sequence is TGTGCCAGCAGCGAGCGGGAGGGCTCTGGGGCCAACGTCCTGACTTTC. This gives the protein CASSEREGSGANVLTF.

The chain employs TRBV5-1 and TRBJ2-3; 11 bases are shared with TRBD2. The germline CDR1 and CDR2 sequences are SGHRS and YFSETQ. J lost 3 bases, V lost 7 bases, and 7 bases had no gene match. The CDR3 sequence is 15 residues long. The CDR3 DNA reads as TGCGCCAGCTCCTTAGCGGGAGGGCCAACAGATACGCAGTATTTT. Protein sequence: CASSLAGGPTDTQYF.

The rearrangement uses TRBV11-2 and TRBJ2-7, with TRBD2 matching over 13 bases. The junction had 0 bases not matched to a gene; V was cut back by 2 bases and J by 2 bases. Germline CDR1 and CDR2: SGHAT and FQNNGV. The CDR3 is made up of 15 amino acids. CDR3 DNA sequence: TGTGCCAGCAGCTTAACTAGCGGGGGGGCCTACGAGCAGTACTTC. Its protein product is CASSLTSGGAYEQYF.

The genes are TRBV10-1 and TRBJ1-1; D gene unclear. Germline V lookup: CDR1 WNHNN, CDR2 SYGVQD (reference sequence). Trimming took 2 bases from V and 4 from J, leaving 20 bases between them. This CDR3 has 17 residues. DNA for the CDR3: TGCGCCAGCAGTGAGAAGGATCTAGGAAAACAGAGCACTGAAGCTTTCTTT. Its translation: CASSEKDLGKQSTEAFF.

This chain links TRBV28 with TRBJ1-3; no definite D call. In germline, CDR1 is MDHEN, CDR2 SYDVKM. The V and J ends lost 10 bases and 9 bases respectively, with 16 bases between them. The CDR3 totals 12 residues. This chain's CDR3 is CATAVGYGTIYF. The CDR3 DNA is TGTGCCACCGCGGTAGGGTACGGCACCATATATTTT. Together with reference TRBV28 and TRBJ1-3, the CDR3 gives the full variable domain: DVKVTQSSRYLVKRTGEKVFLECVQDMDHENMFWYRQDPGLGLRLIYFSYDVKMKEKGDIPEGYSVSREKKERFSLILESASTNQTSMYLCATAVGYGTIYFGEGSWLTVV.

This chain joins TRBV2 and TRBJ2-3; 9 nucleotides line up with TRBD2. From germline, CDR1 is SNHLY and CDR2 FYNNEI. Trimming took 2 bases from V and 10 from J; bases not matched to a gene: 7. This CDR3 has 14 amino acids. CDR3 nucleotide sequence: TGTGCCAGCAGTGAATTAGCGGGAGCTAGATCGCAGTATTTT. It is translated as CASSELAGARSQYF.

This rearrangement joins TRBV5-4 to TRBJ2-3; 7 bases fit TRBD1. V lost 4 bases to trimming and J lost 0 bases; unmatched junction nucleotides: 8. The CDR3 is made up of 16 amino acids. CDR1 and CDR2 from the germline V gene are SGHNT and YYREEE (reference sequence). The CDR3 loop reads CASSPGTATSTDTQYF. CDR3 nucleotide sequence: TGTGCCAGCAGCCCCGGGACAGCGACTAGCACAGATACGCAGTATTTT.

The chain employs TRBV6-5 and TRBJ1-6; maybe TRBD1 (6 bases). Germline CDR1 and CDR2: MNHEY and SVGAGI. With 5 bases removed from V and 10 bases from J, the gap between germline ends came to 15 bases. The CDR3 length is 14 residues. The CDR3 region is CASSARDKLSPLHF. For the CDR3, the DNA is TGTGCCAGCAGTGCCCGGGACAAACTCTCACCCCTCCACTTT.

This chain links TRBV7-2 with TRBJ1-1; TRBD1 matches 9 bases. Germline V gives CDR1 SGHTA, CDR2 FQGNSA. The CDR3 sequence is 17 residues long. Trimming took 1 base from V and 4 from J; bases not matched to a gene: 10. The CDR3 DNA reads as TGTGCCAGCAGCTTAGGCCCACAGGGGGCAGGCGGCACTGAAGCTTTCTTT. The encoded protein is CASSLGPQGAGGTEAFF.

The chain recombines TRBV5-1 with TRBJ1-1; tentative D call: TRBD1 (5 bases). Trimming cost V 2 bases and J 6 bases, with 11 bases left between them. The CDR3 is made up of 13 amino acids. Looked up from germline, CDR1 is SGHRS and CDR2 is YFSETQ. CDR3 region: CASSFAEGAEAFF. CDR3 nucleotides: TGCGCCAGCAGCTTTGCTGAAGGGGCTGAAGCTTTCTTT.